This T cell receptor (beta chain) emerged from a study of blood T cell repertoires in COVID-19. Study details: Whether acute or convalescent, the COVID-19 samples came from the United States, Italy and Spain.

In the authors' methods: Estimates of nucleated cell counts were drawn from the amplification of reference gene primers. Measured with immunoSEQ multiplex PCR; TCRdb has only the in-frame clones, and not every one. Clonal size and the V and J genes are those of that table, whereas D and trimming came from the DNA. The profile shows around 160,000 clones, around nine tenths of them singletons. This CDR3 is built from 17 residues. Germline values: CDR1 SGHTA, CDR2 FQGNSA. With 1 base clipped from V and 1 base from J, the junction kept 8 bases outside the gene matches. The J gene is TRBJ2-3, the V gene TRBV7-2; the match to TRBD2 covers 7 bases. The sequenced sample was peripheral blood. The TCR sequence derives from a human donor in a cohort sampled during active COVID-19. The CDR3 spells CASSLVSGTSGTDTQYF. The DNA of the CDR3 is TGTGCCAGCAGCTTAGTGTCGGGTACTAGCGGCACAGATACGCAGTATTTT. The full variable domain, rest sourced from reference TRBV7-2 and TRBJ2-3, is GAGVSQSPSNKVTEKGKDVELRCDPISGHTALYWYRQSLGQGLEFLIYFQGNSAPDKSGLPSDRFSAERTGGSVSTLTIQRTQQEDSAVYLCASSLVSGTSGTDTQYFGPGTRLTVL.